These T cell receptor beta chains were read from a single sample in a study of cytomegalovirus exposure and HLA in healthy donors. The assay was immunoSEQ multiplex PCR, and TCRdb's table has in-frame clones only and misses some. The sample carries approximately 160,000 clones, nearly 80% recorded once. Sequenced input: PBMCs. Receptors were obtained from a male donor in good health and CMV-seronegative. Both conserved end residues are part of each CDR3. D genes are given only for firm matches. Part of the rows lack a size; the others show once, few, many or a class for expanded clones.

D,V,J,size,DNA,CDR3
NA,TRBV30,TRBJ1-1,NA,TGTGCCTGGATGGGGGGGGACACTGAAGCTTTCTTT,CAWMGGDTEAFF
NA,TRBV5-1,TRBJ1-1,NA,TGCGCCAGCGTGGGACTGGAGGGGATGAACACTGAAGCTTTCTTT,CASVGLEGMNTEAFF
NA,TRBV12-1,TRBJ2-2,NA,TGTGCCAGCAGCTTACAGGCCGGCCTCAACACCGGGGAGCTGTTTTTT,CASSLQAGLNTGELFF
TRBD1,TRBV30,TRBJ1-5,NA,TGTGCCTGTGACAGGGAGAATCAGCCCCAGCATTTT,CACDRENQPQHF
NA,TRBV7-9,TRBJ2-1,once,TGTGCCAGCACCTTCGTTAATGAGCAGTTCTTC,CASTFVNEQFF
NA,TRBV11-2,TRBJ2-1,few,TGTGCCAGCAGCTCAGCGGGTATGAGACTTGAGCAGTTCTTC,CASSSAGMRLEQFF
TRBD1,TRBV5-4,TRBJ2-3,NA,TGTGCCAGCAGCTCGGGGCGAAACAGGGGAGGCACAGATACGCAGTATTTT,CASSSGRNRGGTDTQYF
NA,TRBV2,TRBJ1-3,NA,TGTGCCAGCAGTCAAAGGCAGGTCGGAAACACCATATATTTT,CASSQRQVGNTIYF
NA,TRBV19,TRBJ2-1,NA,TGTGCCAGTAGTAAGCCCTCGTTTTCCCCAAACAATGAGCAGTTCTTC,CASSKPSFSPNNEQFF
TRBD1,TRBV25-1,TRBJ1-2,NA,TGTGCCAGCAGTGAGGCAGGGGGTCGGTATGGCTACACCTTC,CASSEAGGRYGYTF
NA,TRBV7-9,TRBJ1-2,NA,TGTGCCAGCAGCTTAGAGAGGGTAGGCGCTAGAGGCTACACCTTC,CASSLERVGARGYTF
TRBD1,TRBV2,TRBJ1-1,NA,TGTGCCAGCCTCTTAGACAGGGGGCTAATGAACACTGAAGCTTTCTTT,CASLLDRGLMNTEAFF
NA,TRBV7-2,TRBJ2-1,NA,TGTGCCAGCAGCTTAGGACTCCGGAATGAGCAGTTCTTC,CASSLGLRNEQFF
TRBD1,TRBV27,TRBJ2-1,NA,TGTGCCAGCAGTCAGGGGGCCTGGGCTGGAGTGAATGAGCAGTTCTTC,CASSQGAWAGVNEQFF
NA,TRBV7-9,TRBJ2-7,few,TGTGCCAGCAGCCCCGGGACTTCCACCTACGAGCAGTACTTC,CASSPGTSTYEQYF
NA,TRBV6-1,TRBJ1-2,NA,TGTGCCAGCAGTGAAGCGGTGGTGGGGGCCTATGGCTACACCTTC,CASSEAVVGAYGYTF
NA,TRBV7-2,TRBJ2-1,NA,TGTGCCAGCAGCTTGCTAGCGCGTTACAATGAGCAGTTCTTC,CASSLLARYNEQFF
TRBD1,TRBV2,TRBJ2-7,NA,TGTGCCAGCAGTGACTTGGACAGGGTGTCCGAGCAGTACTTC,CASSDLDRVSEQYF
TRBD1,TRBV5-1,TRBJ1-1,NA,TGCGCCAGCAGCTTGGAGGGACAGCAAAACACTGAAGCTTTCTTT,CASSLEGQQNTEAFF
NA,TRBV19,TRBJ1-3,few,TGTGCCAGTAGTATAGATTTTGGGAGAATCGCCGGGGACACCATATATTTT,CASSIDFGRIAGDTIYF
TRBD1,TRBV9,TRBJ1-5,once,TGTGCCAGCAGCGAAGGACAGGGGAATCAGCCCCAGCATTTT,CASSEGQGNQPQHF
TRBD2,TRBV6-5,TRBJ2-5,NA,TGTGCCAGCGGATTTAGCGGGAGACGAGAGCAGTACTTC,CASGFSGRREQYF
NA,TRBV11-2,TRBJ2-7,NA,TGTGCCAGCAGCTTTAGAACCTACGAGCAGTACTTC,CASSFRTYEQYF
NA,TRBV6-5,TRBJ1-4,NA,TGTGCCAGCAGTCGCCGGACTGCGCCTAATGAAAAACTGTTTTTT,CASSRRTAPNEKLFF
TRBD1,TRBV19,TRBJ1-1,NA,TGTGCCAGTAGTCCGTCGACAGGGGGGTCCACTGAAGCTTTCTTT,CASSPSTGGSTEAFF
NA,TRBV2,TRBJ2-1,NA,TGTGCCAGCAGTGAAACGGTAGAGCAGTTCTTC,CASSETVEQFF
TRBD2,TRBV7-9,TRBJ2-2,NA,TGTGCCAGCAGCTTAGCAAGTAGCGGGGACACCGGGGAGCTGTTTTTT,CASSLASSGDTGELFF
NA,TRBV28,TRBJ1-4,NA,TGTGCCAGCAGATTTATCGGGCGGGTGGCAACTAATGAAAAACTGTTTTTT,CASRFIGRVATNEKLFF
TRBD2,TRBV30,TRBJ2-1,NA,TGTGCCTGGAGGCCTAGCGGGAGGCCAAATGAGCAGTTCTTC,CAWRPSGRPNEQFF
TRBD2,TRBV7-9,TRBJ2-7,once,TGTTCCAGCAGCTTACCGGGACTAGCGGGAGGGTACGAGCAGTACTTC,CSSSLPGLAGGYEQYF
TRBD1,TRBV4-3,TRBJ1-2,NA,TGCGCCAGCAGCCGGGACAGGGCCAACTATGGCTACACCTTC,CASSRDRANYGYTF
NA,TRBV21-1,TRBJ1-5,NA,TGTGCCAGCAGCAAAGTTTGGCCTAGGAGCAATCAGCCCCAGCATTTT,CASSKVWPRSNQPQHF